This TCR beta chain was sequenced for a study of radiotherapy plus CTLA-4 blockade in lung cancer. Study-wide results and limits: TCR clones from tumors expanded in blood after radiotherapy plus ipilimumab. Together with interferon-beta, which increased in serum after radiation, early dynamic changes in blood T cell clones were reportedly the best predictors of response.

Between the trimmed V and J ends, which lost 1 base and 1 base, there was a span of 7 bases. The CDR3 runs to 14 residues. Germline V gives CDR1 SNHLY, CDR2 FYNNEI. In regard to this clone: The target antigen is unknown.

Patients in the study, people with chemo-refractory metastatic non-small-cell lung cancer, received focal radiation plus ipilimumab CTLA-4 blockade. Profiling relied on immunoSEQ multiplex PCR, and the TCRdb table lists in-frame clones only, not all of them. The sample lists approximately 110,000 clones; 81% were seen once. The chain uses TRBV2 and TRBJ1-1, with D unresolved. The clonotype originates from a human donor with non-small cell lung cancer that progressed on radiotherapy plus ipilimumab. Some clones in this sample may be carry-over from other donors' samples. The sample consisted of peripheral blood, taken from a patient treated with radiotherapy plus ipilimumab. CDR3 nucleotide sequence: TGTGCCAGCAGTGAAGTTTTAGGGAACACTGAAGCTTTCTTT. Translated: CASSEVLGNTEAFF.